A single sample gave rise to the 5 T cell receptor beta chains below, sequenced in a study of regulatory T cells in long-lasting Graves disease. Arm-PCR with iRepertoire HTBI primers amplified the CDR3 regions for these TCR beta libraries. Each CDR3 protein gets one entry after TCRdb re-called the multiplex PCR reads with MiXCR. Of approximately 400,000 distinct CDR3 sequences listed, roughly 20% were seen once; the top ten hold roughly 20%. Time point noted: persistent/refractory GD, antithyroid drugs over 5 years with positive TRAb. Extracted RNA from PBMCs served as the source of the TCR library. This sample comprised peripheral blood mononuclear cells (PBMCs), obtained when the disease was refractory, from a patient treated with antithyroid drugs. Receptors were obtained from a female donor with Graves disease.

This clonotype was recorded only once. A read error may be the cause here, since a much bigger clone is one base away. The V call is TRBV28, the J call TRBJ1-5; maybe TRBD1 (5 bases). Trimming cost V 8 bases and J 9 bases, with 14 bases left between them. CDR3 length equals 12 residues. Germline lookup yields CDR1 MDHEN and CDR2 SYDVKM. The CDR3 reads CASGTDPRPQHF. As DNA, the CDR3 is TGTGCCAGCGGGACGGATCCGCGGCCCCAGCATTTT.

In this sample, this clonotype turned up many times. V is TRBV7-8 and J is TRBJ1-5; D gene ambiguous. V shed 4 bases and J shed 2 bases, with 9 bases lying between them. In germline, CDR1 is SGHVS, CDR2 FQNEAQ. The CDR3 consists of 14 residues. CDR3 sequence reads: CASSSRARNQPQHF. The CDR3 region has the DNA TGTGCCAGCAGCTCAAGGGCCCGCAATCAGCCCCAGCATTTT. The complete variable domain, with remaining parts taken from reference TRBV7-8 and TRBJ1-5, reads GAGVSQSPRYKVAKRGQDVALRCDPISGHVSLFWYQQALGQGPEFLTYFQNEAQLDKSGLPSDRFFAERPEGSVSTLKIQRTQQEDSAVYLCASSSRARNQPQHFGDGTRLSIL.

V gene TRBV30 combines with J gene TRBJ2-2; D is undetermined. The CDR3 sequence is 14 residues long. Looked up from germline, CDR1 is GTSNPN and CDR2 is SVGIG (reference sequence). Trimming pared 2 bases from V and 2 bases from J, leaving 9 bases between. CDR3 amino acids: CAWSIQTNTGELFF. The CDR3 bases are TGTGCCTGGAGTATTCAGACAAACACCGGGGAGCTGTTTTTT.

The rearrangement links TRBV27 to TRBJ2-2; 7 bases match TRBD2. The CDR3 loop spans 15 amino acids. Germline CDR1 and CDR2: MNHEY and SMNVEV (reference sequence). The V and J ends lost 4 bases and 3 bases, in that order; junction bases with no gene match: 5. CDR3 in amino acids: CASSSGTTYTGELFF. CDR3 DNA sequence: TGTGCCAGCAGTTCCGGGACTACTTACACCGGGGAGCTGTTTTTT.

The sample holds a few counts of this clonotype. The chain couples TRBV30 to TRBJ2-7; D might be TRBD2 (5 bases). This CDR3 contains 12 residues. CDR1 is GTSNPN and CDR2 is SVGIG in the germline V gene (reference sequence). Trimming removed 3 bases from V and 9 bases from J, with 15 bases in between. For the CDR3, the DNA is TGTGCCTGGAGCGGCGGTGGAGGAGGGCAGTACTTC. Translation: CAWSGGGGGQYF.